The rows below give T cell receptor beta chains drawn from one sample of a study of blood T cell repertoires in COVID-19. The method was immunoSEQ multiplex PCR; TCRdb's version includes in-frame clones alone and lacks a portion of them. Of 55,000 to 65,000 clones in the sample, around 86% are singletons; the top ten hold approximately 3.6%. Sample: peripheral blood. The receptors were gathered from a woman older than 75 with acute or convalescent COVID-19. Both conserved end residues are part of each CDR3.

>TRBV11-2
CASSLNAGGTGELFF
>TRBV10-3
CAIRTGQFENTIYF
>TRBV5-1
CASSTVQGTNTEAFF
>TRBV5-1
CASAISGGSYNEQFF
>TRBV10-1
CASSVLAGVSYEQYF
>TRBV25-1
CASRGRGAAYEQYF
>TRBV27
CASSFLLVWRGLNTGELFF
>TRBV5-6
CASSPTGFAEAFF
>TRBV6-6
CASSPRQGGETQYF
>TRBV11-1
CASSLDWTAYEQYF
>TRBV5-1
CASSLVYYPGELFF
>TRBV14
CASSLRAGSDLETQYF
>TRBV18
CASSPGSPSPGSSYNEQFF
>TRBV10-2
CASWGQGEGMPTDTQYF
>TRBV25-1
CASSEYGEKLFF
>TRBV19
CASSDGGQGIYGYTF
>TRBV5-1
CASSLNIGTDTQYF
>TRBV7-3
CASSSPGTSVKNGELFF
>TRBV3-1/TRBV3-2
CASSRTGSTDTQYF
>TRBV7-3
CASSSTGGLNEKLFF
>TRBV5-4
CASSFPAGTSGRGVTDTQYF
>TRBV29-1
CSVSQGLYGYTF
>TRBV28
CASSLDTDTEAFF
>TRBV7-9
CASRQQGYTQYF
>TRBV19
CASSSGQGGETQYF
>TRBV28
CASSLGNSYEQYF
>TRBV6-5
CASRRIAGTYNEQFF
>TRBV11-1
CASSLSSNSPLHF
>TRBV4-1
CASSQNPTGASCTF
>TRBV19
CASSIALSRDFEQYF
>TRBV19
CASSPWTGANTEAFF
>TRBV9
CARRTRVGSNQPQHF
>TRBV2
CASSVDLAGGIETQYF
>TRBV21-1
CASSKKGGKSYEQYF
>TRBV5-1
CASSLLGQFYEQYF
>TRBV19
CASRLRGANYGYTF
>TRBV30
CAWSARDIQPQHF
>TRBV28
CASSFRLINQPQHF
>TRBV7-3
CASSLRLAGGPTGELFF
>TRBV12-5
CASAPEGVAGDEQYF
>TRBV9
CASSVDRPNSPLHF
>TRBV3-1/TRBV3-2
CASSPNRGRGGYTF
>TRBV18
CASAMGQGYSPLHF
>TRBV6-5
CASSRELSGANVLTF
>TRBV19
CASKHGDFSGNTIYF
>TRBV9
CASSVSGASSTDTQYF
>TRBV6-5
CASSYSYRQTSYEQYF
>TRBV9
CASSAEPTGNSPLHF
>TRBV27
CASTGDRGSGYTF
>TRBV4-2
CASSPRTSGGTPTDTQYF
>TRBV9
CASSRQLRRDTIYF
>TRBV5-4
CASSLAGNYGYTF